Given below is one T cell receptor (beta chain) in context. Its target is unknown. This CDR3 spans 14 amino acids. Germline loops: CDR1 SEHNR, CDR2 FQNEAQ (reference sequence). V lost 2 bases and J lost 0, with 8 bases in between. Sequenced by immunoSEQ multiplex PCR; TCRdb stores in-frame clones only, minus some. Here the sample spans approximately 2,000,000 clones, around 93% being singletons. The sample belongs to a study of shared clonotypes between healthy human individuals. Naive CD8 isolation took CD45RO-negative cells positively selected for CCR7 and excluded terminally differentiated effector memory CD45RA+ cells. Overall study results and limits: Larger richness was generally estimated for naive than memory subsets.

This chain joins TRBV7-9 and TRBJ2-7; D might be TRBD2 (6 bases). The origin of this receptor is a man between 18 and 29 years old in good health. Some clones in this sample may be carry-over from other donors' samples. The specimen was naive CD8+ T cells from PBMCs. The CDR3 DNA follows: TGTGCCAGCAGCTTAACTAGCCGCTCCTACGAGCAGTACTTC. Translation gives CASSLTSRSYEQYF.